The subject of this entry is one T cell receptor (beta chain). Authors' processing steps: Amplification of reference gene primers was used by the study to estimate nucleated cell counts. Sequenced by immunoSEQ multiplex PCR; TCRdb stores in-frame clones only, minus some. V, J and clone size are taken as reported in that table, and D and trimming were inferred from the DNA itself. The repertoire holds about 210,000 clones, 86% seen once, with roughly 3.8% in the top ten. Those who participated ranged in age from roughly 18 to 90 years and resided in under 25 US areas. In assigning cohorts, the study relied on participant-reported clinical history. This sample was taken from a study of blood T cell repertoires in COVID-19. The wider study: The cDNA or gDNA used as material had been derived from T cells, B-cell-depleted T cells, or PBMCs.

CDR3 size: 11 residues. V was pared by 8 bases and J by 4 bases, with 8 bases between. Germline lookup yields CDR1 MNHEY and CDR2 SVGAGI. The genes are TRBV6-5 and TRBJ1-2, with D hard to call. Material: PBMCs or T cells enriched from blood (not recorded which). The receptor was isolated from a woman aged 35 to 49 with acute COVID-19. Here the CDR3 DNA reads TGTGCCAGCCCGTTATCCTATGGCTACACCTTC. Its protein is CASPLSYGYTF.